Below are 16 T cell receptor beta chains sequenced from a single sample in a study of cytomegalovirus exposure and HLA in healthy donors (dated by TCRdb to 2016 to 2017). Receptor libraries were prepared by the immunoSEQ multiplex PCR assay. For the multiplex PCR, a mixture combining 60 forward primers for TCR Vbeta segments and 13 reverse primers for TCR Jbeta segments was used. TCRdb took over this immuneACCESS table, retaining in-frame rearrangements with V and J assigned. Such tables are incomplete; in checked studies, under half of the missing clones stem from an unresolved V gene, and the remainder is unexplained. This sample has about 150,000 clones in its table, and approximately 80% of those were observed once. About 13% of the sample belongs to the ten largest clones. The source material was PBMCs. The origin of the receptors is a man aged 25-40 years in good health and CMV-seropositive.

This clone appeared a single time. V is TRBV4-1 and J is TRBJ2-5; TRBD2 agrees at 11 bases. The V gene's germline CDR1 is MGHRA and CDR2 YSYEKL. Germline trimming cut 3 bases from V and 4 bases from J; bases unmatched to any gene: 4. The CDR3 totals 15 residues. The CDR3 sequence: CASSQALAGGETQYF. The CDR3, as DNA: TGCGCCAGCAGCCAGGCTCTAGCGGGAGGAGAGACCCAGTACTTC.

The chain combines TRBV19 with TRBJ1-2, with 10 bases that match TRBD1. The V segment lost 10 bases and the J segment 4 bases; nucleotides outside the gene matches: 12. The CDR3 runs to 15 residues. Germline CDR1 is LNHDA and CDR2 is SQIVND (reference sequence). The CDR3 coding sequence is TGTGCCACTACCGCCGACAGGGGGCGAGGCTATGGCTACACCTTC. It is translated as CATTADRGRGYGYTF.

The chain uses TRBV5-1 and TRBJ2-7, with 7 positions matching TRBD2. Germline V gene data show CDR1 as SGHRS and CDR2 as YFSETQ. The CDR3 has 14 amino acids. V was pared by 3 bases and J by 5 bases, with 8 bases of the junction left unmatched. The CDR3 region is CASSWEGPYNEQYF. CDR3 coding DNA: TGCGCCAGCAGCTGGGAGGGACCCTATAACGAGCAGTACTTC.

This clone was counted a few times. The chain couples TRBV2 to TRBJ1-1; D not certain. This CDR3 contains 15 residues. The V gene lost 0 bases and the J gene lost 6 bases, with 14 bases spanning the gap. Germline CDR1 SNHLY, CDR2 FYNNEI. The CDR3 region is CASSEAEGVRPEAFF. The CDR3 nucleotides read TGTGCCAGCAGTGAAGCTGAGGGTGTGAGGCCTGAAGCTTTCTTT.

The V and J genes are TRBV7-9 and TRBJ1-5, with D tentatively TRBD1 (5 bases). V lost 1 base, J lost 6 bases, and 10 bases lay in between. The CDR3 runs 14 residues. CDR1 and CDR2 from the germline V gene are SEHNR and FQNEAQ (reference sequence). The CDR3 DNA reads as TGTGCCAGCAGCTTAGGCGGGGGAAGTCAGCCCCAGCATTTT. Protein product: CASSLGGGSQPQHF.

The chain employs TRBV10-3 and TRBJ2-2, with 10 nucleotides matching TRBD1. V dropped 6 bases and J dropped 2; count of bases not matched to a gene: 3. From germline, CDR1 is ENHRY and CDR2 SYGVKD. This CDR3 has 15 amino acids. CDR3 nucleotide sequence: TGTGCCATCAGCGGGACAGGGGCAAACACCGGGGAGCTGTTTTTT. Its translation is CAISGTGANTGELFF.

This chain links TRBV9 with TRBJ2-1; the match to TRBD1 covers 10 bases. With 3 bases clipped from V and 6 bases from J, the junction kept 3 bases outside the gene matches. This CDR3 is 14 amino acids long. CDR1 and CDR2 from the germline V gene are SGDLS and YYNGEE. In DNA, the CDR3 is TGTGCCAGCAGCGGGACAGGGGGTATCAATGAGCAGTTCTTC. This gives the protein CASSGTGGINEQFF. The full variable domain, completed using reference TRBV9 and TRBJ2-1, is DSGVTQTPKHLITATGQRVTLRCSPRSGDLSVYWYQQSLDQGLQFLIQYYNGEERAKGNILERFSAQQFPDLHSELNLSSLELGDSALYFCASSGTGGINEQFFGPGTRLTVL.

V usage is TRBV11-2 and J usage is TRBJ1-2; 7 nucleotides match TRBD1. V shed 5 bases, J shed 7 bases, and the junction held 7 bases outside the gene matches. Germline loops: CDR1 SGHAT, CDR2 FQNNGV. The CDR3 contains 13 residues. In nucleotides, the CDR3 is TGTGCCAGCAGCCACACGACAGGGTGTGGCTACACCTTC. Its protein product is CASSHTTGCGYTF.

J is TRBJ1-6 and V is TRBV30; D perhaps matches TRBD1 (5 bases). Trimming shortened V by 6 bases and J by 7 bases, and 16 bases separated the two germline ends. The length of the CDR3 is 14 residues. Germline V gene data show CDR1 as GTSNPN and CDR2 as SVGIG (reference sequence). CDR3 coding DNA: TGTGCCTGTCCGGCAAGCAGGGCGAATTCACCCCTCCACTTT. Protein product: CACPASRANSPLHF.

The rearrangement joins TRBV6-5 to TRBJ2-2; TRBD2 might be the D (7 bases). V lost 8 bases to trimming and J lost 7 bases, with 17 bases between them. The length of the CDR3 is 14 residues. Per germline, CDR1 MNHEY and CDR2 SVGAGI. CDR3 protein: CASSLPGGSGELFF. In DNA form, the CDR3 reads TGTGCCAGCTCCCTCCCGGGGGGCAGCGGGGAGCTGTTTTTT.

This chain uses TRBV2 with TRBJ2-3; maybe TRBD1 (7 bases). The V end was cut by 4 bases, the J end by 2 bases, with 13 bases between. Germline CDR1 and CDR2: SNHLY and FYNNEI. The CDR3 contains 15 residues. In DNA, the CDR3 is TGTGCCAGCAGTGTTGTCAGGGGGGACACAGATACGCAGTATTTT. Protein product: CASSVVRGDTDTQYF. Drawing the rest from reference TRBV2 and TRBJ2-3, the complete variable domain is EPEVTQTPSHQVTQMGQEVILRCVPISNHLYFYWYRQILGQKVEFLVSFYNNEISEKSEIFDDQFSVERPDGSNFTLKIRSTKLEDSAMYFCASSVVRGDTDTQYFGPGTRLTVL.

This sequence joins TRBV28 and TRBJ2-1; 16 bases fit TRBD2. Trimming removed 7 bases from V and 15 bases from J; junction bases left unmatched: 6. CDR1 is MDHEN and CDR2 is SYDVKM in the germline V gene. The CDR3 is made up of 13 amino acids. The DNA for the CDR3 is TGTGCCAGCACCGGGACTAGCGGGAGGGGGGGGTTCTTC. Amino acids: CASTGTSGRGGFF.

The V and J genes are TRBV7-8 and TRBJ1-1; a weak D match, TRBD1 (6 bases). The V gene lost 2 bases and the J gene lost 1 base, with 8 bases spanning the gap. The CDR3 length is 14 residues. Germline V gene data show CDR1 as SGHVS and CDR2 as FQNEAQ. The CDR3 region is CASSLQGTNTEAFF. The CDR3 DNA reads TGTGCCAGCAGCTTACAGGGGACGAACACTGAAGCTTTCTTT.

The chain employs TRBV2 and TRBJ2-1; 13 nucleotides align to TRBD2. Losses at the gene ends were 7 bases for V and 7 bases for J; bases not matched to a gene: 7. CDR1 is SNHLY, CDR2 FYNNEI, per germline. This CDR3 has 15 amino acids. CDR3 nucleotide sequence: TGTGCCAGCAATCCAAGGACTAGCGGGAGTAATGAGCAGTTCTTC. It is translated as CASNPRTSGSNEQFF.

The chain is built from TRBV7-3 and TRBJ2-3; D gene ambiguous. The CDR3 is made up of 12 amino acids. The V end was cut by 4 bases, the J end by 0 bases, with 2 bases between. Per germline, CDR1 SGHTA and CDR2 FQGTGA. The CDR3 here is CASSSSTDTQYF. In nucleotides, the CDR3 is TGTGCCAGCAGCTCAAGCACAGATACGCAGTATTTT.

The chain employs TRBV2 and TRBJ2-1; 10 bases are a match to TRBD2. The CDR3 is 15 residues long. The V gene end was trimmed by 11 bases and the J gene end by 9 bases; junction bases not matched to a gene: 16. CDR1 and CDR2 from the germline V gene are SNHLY and FYNNEI. The CDR3 region has the DNA TGTGCCGACCCTTGGCGGCTAGCGGGAGTGGGTGAGCAGTTCTTC. This translates into CADPWRLAGVGEQFF.